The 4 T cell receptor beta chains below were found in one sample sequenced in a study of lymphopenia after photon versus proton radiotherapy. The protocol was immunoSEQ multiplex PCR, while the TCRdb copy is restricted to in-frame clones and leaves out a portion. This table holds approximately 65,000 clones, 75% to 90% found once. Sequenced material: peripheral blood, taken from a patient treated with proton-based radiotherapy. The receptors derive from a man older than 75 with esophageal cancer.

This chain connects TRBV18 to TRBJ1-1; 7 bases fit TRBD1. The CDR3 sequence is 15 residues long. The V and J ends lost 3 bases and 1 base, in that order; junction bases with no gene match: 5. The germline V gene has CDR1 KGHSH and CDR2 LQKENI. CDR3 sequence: CASSPRQGPNTEAFF. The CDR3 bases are TGTGCCAGCTCACCTAGACAGGGCCCGAACACTGAAGCTTTCTTT. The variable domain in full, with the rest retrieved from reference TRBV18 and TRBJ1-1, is NAGVMQNPRHLVRRRGQEARLRCSPMKGHSHVYWYRQLPEEGLKFMVYLQKENIIDESGMPKERFSAEFPKEGPSILRIQQVVRGDSAAYFCASSPRQGPNTEAFFGQGTRLTVV.

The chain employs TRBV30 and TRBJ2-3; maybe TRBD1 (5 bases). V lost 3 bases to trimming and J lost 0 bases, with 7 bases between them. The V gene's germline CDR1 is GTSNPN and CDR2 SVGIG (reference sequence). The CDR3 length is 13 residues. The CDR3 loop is CAWSAGSTDTQYF. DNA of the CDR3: TGTGCCTGGAGCGCAGGGAGCACAGATACGCAGTATTTT.

The CDR3 sequence: CASNGQAANTGELFF. The CDR3 nucleotides are TGTGCCAGTAATGGACAGGCCGCGAACACCGGGGAGCTGTTTTTT. The J gene is TRBJ2-2, the V gene TRBV19; TRBD1 agrees at 7 bases. Germline CDR1 LNHDA, CDR2 SQIVND (reference sequence). V lost 7 bases to trimming and J lost 0 bases; unmatched junction nucleotides: 5. The CDR3 consists of 15 residues.

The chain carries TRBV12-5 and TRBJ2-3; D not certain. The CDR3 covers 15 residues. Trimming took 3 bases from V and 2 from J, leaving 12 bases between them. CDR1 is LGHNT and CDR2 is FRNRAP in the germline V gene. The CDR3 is CASGLGGFSTDTQYF. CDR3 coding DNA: TGTGCTAGTGGTTTAGGTGGGTTTTCCACAGATACGCAGTATTTT.